The 7 T cell receptor beta chains listed next were all sequenced from one sample in a study of blood T cells in healthy people across ages. For the second PCR, which ran for roughly 6 to 11 cycles, a sample-barcoded 5' primer and a J-beta primer mix were used. TCRdb re-called the 5' RACE reads with MiXCR, one entry per CDR3 protein. Of around 1,800,000 distinct CDR3 sequences listed, 30% to 40% are singletons. The material sequenced was blood. The origin of the receptors is a human donor in good health.

CDR3 residues: CSAPRATSTDTQYF. CDR3 coding DNA: TGCAGTGCGCCCCGGGCCACTAGCACAGATACGCAGTATTTT. V is TRBV20-1 and J is TRBJ2-3; D not resolved. V lost 6 bases to trimming and J lost 0 bases, with 13 bases between them. The germline CDR1 and CDR2 sequences are DFQATT and SNEGSKA (reference sequence). This CDR3 spans 14 amino acids.

The chain employs TRBV4-3 and TRBJ2-1; the D gene is possibly TRBD1 (5 bases). Trimming took 1 base from V and 6 from J, leaving 19 bases between them. Germline V lookup: CDR1 LGHNA, CDR2 YSLEER. There are 17 residues in the CDR3. CDR3 in DNA: TGCGCCAGCAGCCAAGTAGGAATGGGAACAGGTGTCAATGAGCAGTTCTTC. Translating gives CASSQVGMGTGVNEQFF.

This clonotype was recorded once. The rearrangement links TRBV20-1 to TRBJ2-7; no clear D gene. The J call is uncertain, as TRBJ2-4 better fits the DNA end. The V gene's germline CDR1 is DFQATT and CDR2 SNEGSKA (reference sequence). This CDR3 has 13 residues. The CDR3 DNA follows: TGCAGTGCTAGAATCGCCAGCAAAAACATTCAGTACTTC. It yields the protein CSARIASKNIQYF.

This clonotype turned up a few times. The J gene is TRBJ2-1, the V gene TRBV20-1, with D maybe TRBD2 (5 bases). The CDR3 loop spans 17 amino acids. Per the germline V gene, CDR1 is DFQATT and CDR2 is SNEGSKA (reference sequence). V lost 6 bases to trimming and J lost 0 bases, with 21 bases between them. CDR3 region: CSAPRAGRSISYNEQFF. The CDR3 DNA sequence: TGCAGTGCGCCGAGGGCCGGACGATCGATCTCCTACAATGAGCAGTTCTTC.

This clonotype was counted only a few times. V is TRBV7-2 and J is TRBJ1-2, with a possible D match to TRBD1 (5 bases). Per the germline V gene, CDR1 is SGHTA and CDR2 is FQGNSA. The CDR3 sequence is 15 residues long. Between the trimmed V and J ends, which lost 1 base and 2 bases, there was a span of 11 bases. The CDR3: CASSLGGVGNYGYTF. CDR3 sequence (DNA): TGTGCCAGCAGCTTAGGAGGGGTCGGGAACTATGGCTACACCTTC.

This clonotype was observed a handful of times. The chain links TRBV15 to TRBJ2-7; weak D call: TRBD1 (6 bases). The CDR3 runs to 20 residues. Trimming took off 0 bases at V and 0 bases at J, with 24 bases between the two ends. Germline V gene lookup returns CDR1 LNHNV and CDR2 YYDKDF (reference sequence). CDR3 bases: TGTGCCACCAGCAGAGATTATGGGGGCCCAAGTGGGCTGGACTCCTACGAGCAGTACTTC. Translation gives CATSRDYGGPSGLDSYEQYF. Combining the CDR3 with reference TRBV15 and TRBJ2-7 gives the whole variable domain DAMVIQNPRYQVTQFGKPVTLSCSQTLNHNVMYWYQQKSSQAPKLLFHYYDKDFNNEADTPDNFQSRRPNTSFCFLDIRSPGLGDTAMYLCATSRDYGGPSGLDSYEQYFGPGTRLTVT.

This clonotype was seen more than once but under ten times. The gene calls are TRBV20-1 and TRBJ2-1; 8 positions match TRBD1. The length of the CDR3 is 12 residues. Per germline, CDR1 DFQATT and CDR2 SNEGSKA (reference sequence). V was clipped by 7 bases and J by 7 bases; unmatched bases: 6. CDR3: CSVVTGVNEQFF. CDR3 bases: TGCAGTGTTGTGACAGGGGTAAATGAGCAGTTCTTC.